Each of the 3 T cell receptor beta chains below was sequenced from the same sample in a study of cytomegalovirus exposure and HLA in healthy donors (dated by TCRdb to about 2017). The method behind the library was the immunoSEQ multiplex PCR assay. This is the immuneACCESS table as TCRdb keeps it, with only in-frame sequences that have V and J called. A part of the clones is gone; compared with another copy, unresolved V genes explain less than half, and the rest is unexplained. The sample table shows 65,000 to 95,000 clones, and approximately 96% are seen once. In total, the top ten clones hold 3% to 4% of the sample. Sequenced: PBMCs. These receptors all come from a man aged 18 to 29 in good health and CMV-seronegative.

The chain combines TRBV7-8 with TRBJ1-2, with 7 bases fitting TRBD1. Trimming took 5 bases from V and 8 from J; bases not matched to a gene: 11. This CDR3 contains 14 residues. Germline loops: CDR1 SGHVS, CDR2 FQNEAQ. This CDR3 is CASSIVQGMRGYTF. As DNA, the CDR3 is TGTGCCAGCAGCATAGTACAGGGGATGAGGGGCTACACCTTC. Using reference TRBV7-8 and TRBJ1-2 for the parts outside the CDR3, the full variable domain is GAGVSQSPRYKVAKRGQDVALRCDPISGHVSLFWYQQALGQGPEFLTYFQNEAQLDKSGLPSDRFFAERPEGSVSTLKIQRTQQEDSAVYLCASSIVQGMRGYTFGSGTRLTVV.

DNA of the CDR3: TGTGCCAGCAGCTCCAAAGAGGGACAGCCCCAGCATTTT. Residues: CASSSKEGQPQHF. The rearrangement links TRBV7-8 to TRBJ1-5; no clear D gene. Germline V gene lookup returns CDR1 SGHVS and CDR2 FQNEAQ. Deletions cut 4 bases from V and 7 bases from J, with 11 bases between. There are 13 residues in the CDR3.

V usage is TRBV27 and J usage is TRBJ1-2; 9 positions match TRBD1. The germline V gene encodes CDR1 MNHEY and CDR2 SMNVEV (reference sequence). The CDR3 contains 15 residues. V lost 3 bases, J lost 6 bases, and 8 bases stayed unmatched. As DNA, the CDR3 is TGTGCCAGCAGTTTTGCGGACAGGGGAAAGCATGGCTACACCTTC. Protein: CASSFADRGKHGYTF.